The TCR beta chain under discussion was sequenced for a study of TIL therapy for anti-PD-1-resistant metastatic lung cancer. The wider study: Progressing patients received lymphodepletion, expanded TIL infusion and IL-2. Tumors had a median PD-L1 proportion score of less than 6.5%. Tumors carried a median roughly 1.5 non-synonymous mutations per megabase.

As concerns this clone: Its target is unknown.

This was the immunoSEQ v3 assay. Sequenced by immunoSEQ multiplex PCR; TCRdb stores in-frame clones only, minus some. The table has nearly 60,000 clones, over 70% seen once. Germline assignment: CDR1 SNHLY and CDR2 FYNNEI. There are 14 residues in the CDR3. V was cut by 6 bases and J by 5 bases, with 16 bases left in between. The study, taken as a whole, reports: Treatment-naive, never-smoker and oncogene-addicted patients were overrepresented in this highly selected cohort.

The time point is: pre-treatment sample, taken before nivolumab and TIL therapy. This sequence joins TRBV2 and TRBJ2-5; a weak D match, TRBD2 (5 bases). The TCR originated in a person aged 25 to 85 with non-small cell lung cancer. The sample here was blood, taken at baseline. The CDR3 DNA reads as TGTGCCAGCAGGGCTCTGAGGGTGGCGGAGACCCAGTACTTC. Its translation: CASRALRVAETQYF.